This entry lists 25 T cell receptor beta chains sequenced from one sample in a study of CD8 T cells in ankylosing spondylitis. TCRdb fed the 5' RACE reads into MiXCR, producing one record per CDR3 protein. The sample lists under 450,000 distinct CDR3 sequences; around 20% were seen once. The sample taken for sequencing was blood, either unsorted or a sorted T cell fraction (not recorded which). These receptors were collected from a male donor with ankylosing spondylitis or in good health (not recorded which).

CDR3: CASSYLGQGIHEQFF. CDR3 sequence (DNA): TGTGCCAGCAGTTACCTAGGACAGGGTATCCATGAGCAGTTCTTC. The gene calls are TRBV6-2 or TRBV6-3 and TRBJ2-1; 8 bases line up with TRBD1. The CDR3 loop spans 15 amino acids. Germline trimming cut 2 bases from V and 8 bases from J; bases unmatched to any gene: 8. Germline assignment: CDR1 MNHEY and CDR2 SVGEGT.

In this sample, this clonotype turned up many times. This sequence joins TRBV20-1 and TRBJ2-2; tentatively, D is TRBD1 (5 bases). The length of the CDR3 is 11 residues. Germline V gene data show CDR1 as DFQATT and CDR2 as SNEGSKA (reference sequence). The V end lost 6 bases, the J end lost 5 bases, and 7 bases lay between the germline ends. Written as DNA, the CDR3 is TGCAGTGCGACAGAAACCGGGGAGCTGTTTTTT. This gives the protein CSATETGELFF.

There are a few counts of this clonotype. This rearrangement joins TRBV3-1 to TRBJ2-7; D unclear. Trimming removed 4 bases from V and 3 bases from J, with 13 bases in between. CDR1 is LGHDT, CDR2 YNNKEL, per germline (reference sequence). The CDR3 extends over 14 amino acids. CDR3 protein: CASSPAGAFYEQYF. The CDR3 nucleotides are TGTGCCAGCAGCCCCGCTGGAGCCTTCTACGAGCAGTACTTC.

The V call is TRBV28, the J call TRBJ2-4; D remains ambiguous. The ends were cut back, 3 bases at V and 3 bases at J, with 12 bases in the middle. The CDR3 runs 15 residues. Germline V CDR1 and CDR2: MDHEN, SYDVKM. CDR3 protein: CASSFNGDVKNIQYF. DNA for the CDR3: TGTGCCAGCAGTTTTAATGGGGATGTCAAAAACATTCAGTACTTC.

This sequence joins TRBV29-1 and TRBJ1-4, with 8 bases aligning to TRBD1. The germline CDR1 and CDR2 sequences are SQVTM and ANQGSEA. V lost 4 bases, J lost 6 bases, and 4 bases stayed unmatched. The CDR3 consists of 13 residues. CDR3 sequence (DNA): TGCAGCGTTGGACAGGGGCTAGATGAAAAACTGTTTTTT. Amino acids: CSVGQGLDEKLFF.

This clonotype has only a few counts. CDR3 residues: CASSATGTSYNEQFF. In nucleotides, the CDR3 is TGTGCCAGCAGCGCGACAGGGACCTCTTACAATGAGCAGTTCTTC. The chain combines TRBV9 with TRBJ2-1, with 7 bases identical to TRBD1. This CDR3 has 15 residues. Germline lookup yields CDR1 SGDLS and CDR2 YYNGEE. After removal of 3 bases from V and 4 bases from J, the junction contained 7 bases not matched to a gene.

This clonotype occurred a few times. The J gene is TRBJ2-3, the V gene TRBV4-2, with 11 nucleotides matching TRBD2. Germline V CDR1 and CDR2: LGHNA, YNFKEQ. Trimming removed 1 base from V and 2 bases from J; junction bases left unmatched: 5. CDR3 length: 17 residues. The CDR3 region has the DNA TGTGCCAGCAGCCAAGGGCTAGCGGGGGGCCCCACAGATACGCAGTATTTT. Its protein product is CASSQGLAGGPTDTQYF.

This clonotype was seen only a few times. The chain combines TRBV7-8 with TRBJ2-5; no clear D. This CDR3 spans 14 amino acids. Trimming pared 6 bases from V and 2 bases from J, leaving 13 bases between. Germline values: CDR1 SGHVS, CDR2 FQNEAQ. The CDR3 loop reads CASSLRPQQETQYF. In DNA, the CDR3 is TGTGCCAGCAGTCTTAGACCACAGCAAGAGACCCAGTACTTC.

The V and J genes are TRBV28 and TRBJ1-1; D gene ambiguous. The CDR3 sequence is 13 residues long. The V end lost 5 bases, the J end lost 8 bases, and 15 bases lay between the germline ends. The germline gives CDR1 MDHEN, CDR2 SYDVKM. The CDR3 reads CASSPLIRAEAFF. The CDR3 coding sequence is TGTGCCAGCAGTCCTTTGATCCGGGCGGAAGCTTTCTTT.

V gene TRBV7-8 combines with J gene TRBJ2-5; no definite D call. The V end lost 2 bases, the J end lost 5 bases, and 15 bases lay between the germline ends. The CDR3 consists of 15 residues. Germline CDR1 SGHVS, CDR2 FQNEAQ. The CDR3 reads CASSLRAGATETQYF. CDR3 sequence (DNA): TGTGCCAGCAGCTTACGGGCAGGAGCGACGGAGACCCAGTACTTC.

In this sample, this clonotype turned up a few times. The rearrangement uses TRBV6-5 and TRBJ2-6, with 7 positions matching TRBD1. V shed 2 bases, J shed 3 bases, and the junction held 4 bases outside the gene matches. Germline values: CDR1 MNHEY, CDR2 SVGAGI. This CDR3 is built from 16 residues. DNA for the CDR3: TGTGCCAGCAGTTACGAGGGGGCATATGGGGCCAACGTCCTGACTTTC. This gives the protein CASSYEGAYGANVLTF.

For the CDR3, the DNA is TGCAGCGTCTTGACAGTCCAAGAGACCCAGTACTTC. Residues: CSVLTVQETQYF. This sequence joins TRBV29-1 and TRBJ2-5, with TRBD1 as a possible D gene (5 bases). CDR1 and CDR2 from the germline V gene are SQVTM and ANQGSEA. The V gene lost 6 bases and the J gene lost 1 base, with 9 bases spanning the gap. This CDR3 is built from 12 residues.

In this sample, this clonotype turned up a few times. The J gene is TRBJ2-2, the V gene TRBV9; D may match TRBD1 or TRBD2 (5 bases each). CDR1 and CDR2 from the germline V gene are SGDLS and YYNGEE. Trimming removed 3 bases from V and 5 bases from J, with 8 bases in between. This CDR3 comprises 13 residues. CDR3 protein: CASSGGMTGELFF. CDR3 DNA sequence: TGTGCCAGCAGCGGGGGGATGACCGGGGAGCTGTTTTTT. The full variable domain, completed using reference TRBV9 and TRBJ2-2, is DSGVTQTPKHLITATGQRVTLRCSPRSGDLSVYWYQQSLDQGLQFLIQYYNGEERAKGNILERFSAQQFPDLHSELNLSSLELGDSALYFCASSGGMTGELFFGEGSRLTVL.

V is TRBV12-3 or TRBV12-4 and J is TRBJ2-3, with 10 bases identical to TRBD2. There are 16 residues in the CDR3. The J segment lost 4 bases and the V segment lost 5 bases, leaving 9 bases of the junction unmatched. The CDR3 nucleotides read TGTGCCAGCAGTAAGATAGCGGGGGGAGTCCCAGATACGCAGTATTTT. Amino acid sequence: CASSKIAGGVPDTQYF.

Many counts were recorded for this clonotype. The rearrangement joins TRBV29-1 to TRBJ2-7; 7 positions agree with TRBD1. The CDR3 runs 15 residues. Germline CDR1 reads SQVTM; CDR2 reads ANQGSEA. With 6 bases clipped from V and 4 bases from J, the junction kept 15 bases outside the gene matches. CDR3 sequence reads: CSVTTPDREVYEQYF. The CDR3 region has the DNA TGCAGCGTGACTACTCCCGACAGGGAAGTATACGAGCAGTACTTC.

In DNA form, the CDR3 reads TGTGCCAGCAGCAACCAATACAATGAGCAGTTCTTC. This gives the protein CASSNQYNEQFF. The chain is built from TRBV27 and TRBJ2-1, with D uncertain. CDR3 length: 12 amino acids. The germline V gene has CDR1 MNHEY and CDR2 SMNVEV (reference sequence). Trimming pared 6 bases from V and 4 bases from J, leaving 7 bases between.

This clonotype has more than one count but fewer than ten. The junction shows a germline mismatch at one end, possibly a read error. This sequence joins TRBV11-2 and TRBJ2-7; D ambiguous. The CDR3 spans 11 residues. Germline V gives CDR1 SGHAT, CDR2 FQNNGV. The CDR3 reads CVSSLPREQYF. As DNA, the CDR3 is TGTGTCAGCAGCTTACCGCGGGAGCAGTACTTC.

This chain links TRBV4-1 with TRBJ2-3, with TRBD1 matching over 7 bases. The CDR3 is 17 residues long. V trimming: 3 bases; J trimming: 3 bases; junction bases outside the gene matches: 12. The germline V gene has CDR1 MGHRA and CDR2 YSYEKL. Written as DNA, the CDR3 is TGCGCCAGCAGCCAGCGAACAACAGGGGTCTGGACAGATACGCAGTATTTT. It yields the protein CASSQRTTGVWTDTQYF.

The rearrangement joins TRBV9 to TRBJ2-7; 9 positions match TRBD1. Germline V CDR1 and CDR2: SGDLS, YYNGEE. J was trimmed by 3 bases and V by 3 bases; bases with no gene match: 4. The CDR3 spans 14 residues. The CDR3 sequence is CASSGGDRDYEQYF. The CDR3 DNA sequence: TGTGCCAGCAGCGGGGGGGACAGGGACTACGAGCAGTACTTC. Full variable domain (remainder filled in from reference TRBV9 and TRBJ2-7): DSGVTQTPKHLITATGQRVTLRCSPRSGDLSVYWYQQSLDQGLQFLIQYYNGEERAKGNILERFSAQQFPDLHSELNLSSLELGDSALYFCASSGGDRDYEQYFGPGTRLTVT.

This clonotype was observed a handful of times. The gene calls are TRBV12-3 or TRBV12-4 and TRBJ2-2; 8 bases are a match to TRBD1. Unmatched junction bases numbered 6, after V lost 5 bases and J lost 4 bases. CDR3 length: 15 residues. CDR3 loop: CASSNRGSGTGELFF. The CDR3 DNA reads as TGTGCCAGCAGTAACAGGGGGTCGGGCACCGGGGAGCTGTTTTTT.

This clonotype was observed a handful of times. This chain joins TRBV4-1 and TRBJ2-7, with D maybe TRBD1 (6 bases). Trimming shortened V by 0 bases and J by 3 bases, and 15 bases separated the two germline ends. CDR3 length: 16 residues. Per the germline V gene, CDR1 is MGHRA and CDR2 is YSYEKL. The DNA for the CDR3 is TGCGCCAGCAGCCAAGATCAACAGGGCTTGAGCTACGAGCAGTACTTC. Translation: CASSQDQQGLSYEQYF.

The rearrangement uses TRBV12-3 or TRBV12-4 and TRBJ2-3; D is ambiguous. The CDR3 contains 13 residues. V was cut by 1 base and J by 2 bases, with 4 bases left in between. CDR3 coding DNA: TGTGCCAGCAGTTTAGAGGACACAGATACGCAGTATTTT. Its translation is CASSLEDTDTQYF.

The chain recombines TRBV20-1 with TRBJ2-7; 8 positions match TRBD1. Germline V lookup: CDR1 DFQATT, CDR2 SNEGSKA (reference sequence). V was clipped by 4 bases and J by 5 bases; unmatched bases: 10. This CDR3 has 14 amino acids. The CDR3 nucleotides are TGCAGTGCTATCCCTGAGGACAGGGCCGACGAGCAGTACTTC. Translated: CSAIPEDRADEQYF.

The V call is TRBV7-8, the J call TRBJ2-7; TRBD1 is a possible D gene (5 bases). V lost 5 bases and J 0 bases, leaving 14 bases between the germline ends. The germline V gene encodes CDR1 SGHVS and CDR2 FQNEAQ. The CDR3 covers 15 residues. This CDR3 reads CASSPTASPSYEQYF. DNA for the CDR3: TGTGCCAGCAGCCCGACAGCAAGCCCCTCCTACGAGCAGTACTTC.

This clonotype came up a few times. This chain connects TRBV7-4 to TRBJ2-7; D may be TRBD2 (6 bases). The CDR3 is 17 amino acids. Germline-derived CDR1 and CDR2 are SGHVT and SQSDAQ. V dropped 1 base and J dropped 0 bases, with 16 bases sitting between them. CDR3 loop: CASSLGVGRGSSYEQYF. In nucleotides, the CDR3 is TGTGCCAGCAGCTTAGGCGTGGGGCGGGGAAGCTCCTACGAGCAGTACTTC. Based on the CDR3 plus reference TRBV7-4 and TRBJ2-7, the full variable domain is GAGVSQSPRYKVAKRGRDVALRCDSISGHVTLYWYRQTLGQGSEVLTYSQSDAQRDKSGRPSGRFSAERPERSVSTLKIQRTEQGDSAVYLCASSLGVGRGSSYEQYFGPGTRLTVT.